Each of the 24 T cell receptor beta chains below was sequenced from the same sample in a study of T-cell reconstitution after alpha-beta-depleted transplantation in children. Preparation of the TCRbeta library was carried out with unique molecular identifiers. MiXCR, run by TCRdb on the PCR reads, gives a single entry per CDR3 protein. The sample lists 85,000 to 120,000 distinct CDR3 sequences, about 6% seen once, with roughly 5.5% in the top ten. The sample consisted of PBMCs, mostly from graft donor cells, taken 60 days after TCRalphabeta/CD19-depleted stem cell transplant. These receptors were obtained from a female patient aged 2-10 years who had a stem cell transplant for Fanconi anemia, so the T cells may come from the graft donor.

This clonotype was seen repeatedly, ten times or more. This chain connects TRBV5-1 to TRBJ1-1; 11 positions match TRBD1. Trimming cost V 5 bases and J 4 bases; bases outside gene matches: 1. This CDR3 region has 13 residues. CDR1 and CDR2 (germline): SGHRS, YFSETQ. The CDR3 nucleotides read TGCGCCAGCAGTGGGACAGGGGGCACTGAAGCTTTCTTT. It encodes CASSGTGGTEAFF.

The rearrangement uses TRBV29-1 and TRBJ2-3; TRBD1 matches 11 bases. The CDR3 length is 16 residues. Germline CDR1 reads SQVTM; CDR2 reads ANQGSEA. Trimming removed 4 bases from V and 6 bases from J; junction bases left unmatched: 12. CDR3 amino acids: CSVGIWTGGLEDTQYF. The CDR3 nucleotides are TGCAGCGTTGGTATTTGGACAGGGGGCTTGGAGGATACGCAGTATTTT.

The gene calls are TRBV2 and TRBJ2-5; 11 nucleotides match TRBD2. Germline lookup yields CDR1 SNHLY and CDR2 FYNNEI. After removal of 6 bases from V and 4 bases from J, the junction contained 10 bases not matched to a gene. The CDR3 runs to 16 residues. The CDR3 DNA reads as TGTGCCAGCAGCGGAGTAGCGGGAGGGAGGCGAGAGACCCAGTACTTC. Translated, it gives CASSGVAGGRRETQYF.

V usage is TRBV5-1 and J usage is TRBJ1-3; no clear D. CDR1 and CDR2 from the germline V gene are SGHRS and YFSETQ. Trimming took 0 bases from V and 1 from J, leaving 11 bases between them. The CDR3 sequence is 16 residues long. CDR3: CASSLDGIASGNTIYF. CDR3 bases: TGCGCCAGCAGCTTGGACGGAATTGCATCTGGAAACACCATATATTTT.

This clonotype has a count of ten or more. This rearrangement joins TRBV7-6 to TRBJ1-4; 10 bases line up with TRBD1. The CDR3 is made up of 14 amino acids. Looked up from germline, CDR1 is SGHVS and CDR2 is FNYEAQ. V shed 5 bases, J shed 7 bases, and the junction held 4 bases outside the gene matches. DNA for the CDR3: TGTGCCAGCAGCCTGCGGACAGGGGGTGAAAAACTGTTTTTT. Translating it yields CASSLRTGGEKLFF.

This chain uses TRBV11-2 with TRBJ2-5; no clear D. This CDR3 spans 15 amino acids. Germline V lookup: CDR1 SGHAT, CDR2 FQNNGV. V was clipped by 5 bases and J by 4 bases, with 17 bases between them. The CDR3 nucleotides read TGTGCCAGCAGCCTCCGCCAGAACCGAATAGAGACCCAGTACTTC. Protein product: CASSLRQNRIETQYF. The whole variable domain, filled in from reference TRBV11-2 and TRBJ2-5, reads EAGVAQSPRYKIIEKRQSVAFWCNPISGHATLYWYQQILGQGPKLLIQFQNNGVVDDSQLPKDRFSAERLKGVDSTLKIQPAKLEDSAVYLCASSLRQNRIETQYFGPGTRLLVL.

This chain joins TRBV28 and TRBJ1-2; TRBD1 matches at 9 bases. The J segment lost 8 bases and the V segment lost 6 bases, leaving 7 bases of the junction unmatched. Germline CDR1 reads MDHEN; CDR2 reads SYDVKM. This CDR3 is built from 13 residues. This CDR3 reads CASRPQGAEGYTF. The CDR3 DNA reads as TGTGCCAGCAGACCACAGGGGGCGGAAGGCTACACCTTC.

This clonotype came up a few times. The CDR3 loop is CASSPGGKSNEQYF. The CDR3 DNA reads as TGTGCCAGCAGCCCGGGGGGAAAAAGCAACGAGCAGTACTTC. This rearrangement joins TRBV7-3 to TRBJ2-7; 7 positions agree with TRBD2. Trimming took 5 bases from V and 5 from J; bases not matched to a gene: 9. Germline assignment: CDR1 SGHTA and CDR2 FQGTGA. This CDR3 is 14 amino acids long.

This chain joins TRBV18 and TRBJ2-3; 9 nucleotides match TRBD2. J gave up 3 bases and V 4 bases, and 11 bases lay outside the gene matches. Germline CDR1 KGHSH, CDR2 LQKENI. The CDR3 runs to 17 residues. The CDR3 coding sequence is TGTGCCAGCTCACGAACTAGCGGGCTCCGAGGTACAGATACGCAGTATTTT. It is translated as CASSRTSGLRGTDTQYF. Together with reference TRBV18 and TRBJ2-3, the CDR3 gives the full variable domain: NAGVMQNPRHLVRRRGQEARLRCSPMKGHSHVYWYRQLPEEGLKFMVYLQKENIIDESGMPKERFSAEFPKEGPSILRIQQVVRGDSAAYFCASSRTSGLRGTDTQYFGPGTRLTVL.

At least ten counts were recorded for this clonotype. The chain uses TRBV6-5 and TRBJ1-1; 8 bases align to TRBD1. Germline V CDR1 and CDR2: MNHEY, SVGAGI. The CDR3 sequence is 17 residues long. The V and J ends lost 2 bases and 4 bases, in that order; junction bases with no gene match: 12. The chain's CDR3 is CASSYPDRVSGVTEAFF. Written as DNA, the CDR3 is TGTGCCAGCAGTTACCCGGACAGGGTATCTGGGGTCACTGAAGCTTTCTTT.

At least ten counts were recorded for this clonotype. The rearrangement links TRBV18 to TRBJ2-3; no firm D call. The ends were cut back, 3 bases at V and 5 bases at J, with 12 bases in the middle. This CDR3 has 14 residues. Germline V CDR1 and CDR2: KGHSH, LQKENI. The DNA of the CDR3 is TGTGCCAGCTCACCTACAATGTCACAAGATACGCAGTATTTT. It encodes CASSPTMSQDTQYF.

This clonotype has ten or more counts. V gene TRBV12-3 or TRBV12-4 combines with J gene TRBJ2-7, with TRBD1 identical over 10 bases. The CDR3 consists of 15 residues. Trimming took 4 bases from V and 6 from J; bases not matched to a gene: 9. The DNA for the CDR3 is TGTGCCAGCAGTTCGACCGGGACAGGGGATCTCGAGCAGTACTTC. Protein product: CASSSTGTGDLEQYF.

Ten or more counts support this clonotype. The chain joins TRBV4-2 to TRBJ2-1; the match to TRBD2 covers 8 bases. Germline V gene lookup returns CDR1 LGHNA and CDR2 YNFKEQ. CDR3 length: 17 amino acids. The ends lost 1 base at V and 4 bases at J; junction bases unmatched: 9. CDR3 region: CASSQARSGGAYNEQFF. As DNA, the CDR3 is TGTGCCAGCAGCCAAGCCAGAAGCGGGGGAGCGTACAATGAGCAGTTCTTC.

This clonotype was detected a few times. This rearrangement joins TRBV25-1 to TRBJ2-5; weak D call: TRBD2 (7 bases). The CDR3 totals 13 residues. Trimming removed 1 base from V and 5 bases from J, with 8 bases in between. Germline V CDR1 and CDR2: MGHDK, SYGVNS. The CDR3 DNA reads as TGTGCCAGCAGTGAATGGGGGGGCGAGACCCAGTACTTC. It is translated as CASSEWGGETQYF.

V usage is TRBV5-1 and J usage is TRBJ1-3, with TRBD1 as a possible D gene (5 bases). V gave up 0 bases and J gave up 2 bases, with 12 bases separating them. The CDR3 spans 16 residues. Germline CDR1 and CDR2: SGHRS and YFSETQ. In DNA form, the CDR3 reads TGCGCCAGCAGCTTGGGGGGGACGATAGCTGGAAACACCATATATTTT. It translates to CASSLGGTIAGNTIYF.

The chain joins TRBV7-3 to TRBJ2-2; D gene uncertain. This CDR3 contains 21 residues. From germline, CDR1 is SGHTA and CDR2 FQGTGA. V lost 1 base and J lost 3, with 27 bases in between. The CDR3 is CASSLSSSIRPAQAHTGELFF. The CDR3 DNA sequence: TGTGCCAGCAGCTTAAGCTCTTCTATCCGCCCGGCGCAGGCGCACACCGGGGAGCTGTTTTTT.

This clonotype was seen more than once but under ten times. V usage is TRBV20-1 and J usage is TRBJ2-3, with D unclear. CDR1 and CDR2 (germline): DFQATT, SNEGSKA (reference sequence). The CDR3 is 15 amino acids. V lost 5 bases and J 4 bases, leaving 19 bases between the germline ends. The CDR3 sequence: CSAHLLRVLADTQYF. For the CDR3, the DNA is TGCAGTGCTCACTTACTCCGGGTTCTGGCAGATACGCAGTATTTT.

This clonotype came up many times. CDR3 bases: TGTGCCAGCAGTTTAGGTAGCGGGATCTACAATGAGCAGTTCTTC. Protein sequence: CASSLGSGIYNEQFF. The rearrangement joins TRBV28 to TRBJ2-1, with 8 nucleotides matching TRBD2. The V gene end was trimmed by 2 bases and the J gene end by 3 bases; junction bases not matched to a gene: 3. Germline CDR1 is MDHEN and CDR2 is SYDVKM. The length of the CDR3 is 15 residues.

This clonotype was seen at least ten times. This chain joins TRBV19 and TRBJ2-2; D unresolved. CDR1 and CDR2 from the germline V gene are LNHDA and SQIVND (reference sequence). The CDR3 extends over 14 amino acids. Trimming removed 3 bases at V and 1 base at J, with 6 bases between. As DNA, the CDR3 is TGTGCCAGTAGTATTCTACTGAACACCGGGGAGCTGTTTTTT. Protein: CASSILLNTGELFF. Combining the CDR3 with reference TRBV19 and TRBJ2-2 gives the whole variable domain DGGITQSPKYLFRKEGQNVTLSCEQNLNHDAMYWYRQDPGQGLRLIYYSQIVNDFQKGDIAEGYSVSREKKESFPLTVTSAQKNPTAFYLCASSILLNTGELFFGEGSRLTVL.

The table lists this clonotype with a few counts. This rearrangement joins TRBV5-1 to TRBJ1-5; a possible D gene is TRBD1 (6 bases). Between the trimmed V and J ends, which lost 3 bases and 3 bases, there was a span of 22 bases. This CDR3 is 18 amino acids long. Germline V CDR1 and CDR2: SGHRS, YFSETQ. As DNA, the CDR3 is TGCGCCAGCAGCTATGGAGAGGGGGGCACGCTACTCAATCAGCCCCAGCATTTT. The encoded protein is CASSYGEGGTLLNQPQHF.

The V call is TRBV21-1, the J call TRBJ1-1. TRBV21-1 is described as a pseudogene. The CDR3 extends over 13 amino acids. CDR3 bases: TGTGCCAGCAGCAGCAGGGAGGGCACTGAAGCTTTCTTT. Residues: CASSSREGTEAFF.

This clonotype occurred many times. This chain connects TRBV30 to TRBJ2-6; tentative D call: TRBD2 (5 bases). The germline V gene encodes CDR1 GTSNPN and CDR2 SVGIG (reference sequence). V lost 5 bases, J lost 5 bases, and 10 bases lay in between. The CDR3 totals 13 residues. The CDR3 bases are TGTGCCTGGGCGGGCCTCTGGGCCAACGTCCTGACTTTC. It codes for CAWAGLWANVLTF.

The chain recombines TRBV19 with TRBJ2-1; D remains ambiguous. The V gene's germline CDR1 is LNHDA and CDR2 SQIVND (reference sequence). With 1 base removed from V and 7 bases from J, the gap between germline ends came to 5 bases. The CDR3 length is 12 residues. This CDR3 is CASSIAGNEQFF. The CDR3 nucleotides are TGTGCCAGTAGTATAGCCGGGAATGAGCAGTTCTTC.

This clonotype was observed at least ten times. DNA of the CDR3: TGCAGCGTATGGACAGGGGGCGCATCTTACGAGCAGTACTTC. Translated, it gives CSVWTGGASYEQYF. The chain combines TRBV29-1 with TRBJ2-7; 11 bases are a match to TRBD1. CDR3 length equals 14 residues. After removal of 6 bases from V and 4 bases from J, the junction contained 8 bases not matched to a gene. Germline-derived CDR1 and CDR2 are SQVTM and ANQGSEA.